A selection of T cell receptor beta chains follows, all from one sample in a study of Ad26.COV2.S vaccination and SARS-CoV-2 variants. Here immunoSEQ multiplex PCR was the method, and the copy in TCRdb shows in-frame clones only, minus some. Counted here are 300,000 to 350,000 clones, about 85% occurring once; the ten biggest clones make up 5.5% to 7%. Sequencing used peripheral blood, obtained in a trial of Ad26.COV2.S vaccine versus placebo. These receptors were obtained from a person aged 18-60 years who received the Ad26.COV2.S COVID-19 vaccine or a placebo. Both conserved end residues are part of each CDR3. The D gene is left open where the match is weak. Expanded clones get a size class; other rows say once, few or many, or leave the size out.

J gene | clone size | D gene | V gene | CDR3 DNA | CDR3 protein
TRBJ2-1 | NA | NA | TRBV7-3 | NA | CASSTSNVGEQFF
TRBJ2-2 | NA | NA | TRBV3-1/TRBV3-2 | TGTGCCAGCAGCCCAGGACAACGGAACACCGGGGAGCTGTTTTTT | CASSPGQRNTGELFF
TRBJ2-1 | NA | NA | TRBV27 | TGTGCCAGCAGTTTATCCTCCGCCTACAATGAGCAGTTCTTC | CASSLSSAYNEQFF
TRBJ1-1 | once | NA | TRBV4-3 | TGCGCCAGCAGCCAAGATTACGCGGGGACGAACACTGAAGCTTTCTTT | CASSQDYAGTNTEAFF
TRBJ1-2 | NA | TRBD1 | TRBV6-5 | TGTGCCAGCAGTACCGGGACAGGGGTTGTCGGCTACACCTTC | CASSTGTGVVGYTF
TRBJ2-1 | NA | NA | TRBV6-5 | TGTGCCAGCAGTTACTCGCGGTCGGGGGCAAGGGAGCAGTTCTTC | CASSYSRSGAREQFF
TRBJ2-7 | NA | NA | TRBV28 | TGTGCCAGCAGTTTAGCTCGGGCGTACTACGAGCAGTACTTC | CASSLARAYYEQYF
TRBJ2-7 | NA | NA | TRBV4-3 | TGCGCCAGCAGCCAAGGACTAGATCCCAACTACGAGCAGTACTTC | CASSQGLDPNYEQYF
TRBJ2-6 | NA | TRBD1 | TRBV7-3 | TGTGCCAGCAGCTTACGAGGCGGGACAGGGACCTCTGGGGCCAACGTCCTGACTTTC | CASSLRGGTGTSGANVLTF
TRBJ1-5 | NA | NA | TRBV18 | TGTGCCAGCTCGCAACAGGGTGTTGGCAATCAGCCCCAGCATTTT | CASSQQGVGNQPQHF
TRBJ2-7 | NA | TRBD2 | TRBV7-9 | TGTGCCAGCAGCTCCAACACCGGGACTAGCCCCGCGCAGTACTTC | CASSSNTGTSPAQYF
TRBJ2-3 | NA | TRBD1 | TRBV6-1 | TGTGCCAGCAGTGGGCGGACAGGGATGGTTACAGATACGCAGTATTTT | CASSGRTGMVTDTQYF
TRBJ2-3 | NA | NA | TRBV5-4 | TGTGCCAGCAGCTTTCGGGGGGCCACAGATACGCAGTATTTT | CASSFRGATDTQYF
TRBJ1-1 | NA | NA | TRBV9 | TGTGCCAGCAGCGTAGACCCATCAGTGAACACTGAAGCTTTCTTT | CASSVDPSVNTEAFF
TRBJ1-4 | once | NA | TRBV14 | TGTGCCCGCAAACCGGGACCCCCTGCAACTAATGAAAAACTGTTTTTT | CARKPGPPATNEKLFF
TRBJ2-5 | once | TRBD2 | TRBV11-3 | TGTGCCAGCAACTATCGGACTAGCGGGAGGGTCGGTCAAGAGACCCAGTACTTC | CASNYRTSGRVGQETQYF
TRBJ2-2 | NA | NA | TRBV3-1/TRBV3-2 | TGTGCCAGCAGCCAAGTTGGGGGATTACGCACCGGGGAGCTGTTTTTT | CASSQVGGLRTGELFF
TRBJ1-1 | NA | NA | TRBV28 | TGTGCCAGCAGTTTATTACAGAACACTGAAGCTTTCTTT | CASSLLQNTEAFF
TRBJ1-1 | NA | NA | TRBV14 | TGTGCCAGCAGCCAACTAAGTCGACGCGTGTACACTGAAGCTTTCTTT | CASSQLSRRVYTEAFF
TRBJ1-4 | NA | TRBD1 | TRBV7-6 | TGTGCCAGCAGCGGCGACAGGGGGCTTTTGGAATTGTTTTTT | CASSGDRGLLELFF
TRBJ1-6 | few | NA | TRBV4-3 | TGCGCCAGCAGCCAAGAGGCGGGCGGAGACATCACAATCTCCTATAATTCACCCCTCCACTTT | CASSQEAGGDITISYNSPLHF
TRBJ1-2 | NA | NA | TRBV24-1 | TGTGCCACCAGTGGAGGGGAGGATGGCTACACCTTC | CATSGGEDGYTF
TRBJ1-2 | once | TRBD1 | TRBV6-4 | TGTGCCAGCAGCGACACGTGGGGACAGGGGAATGGCTACACCTTC | CASSDTWGQGNGYTF
TRBJ1-1 | NA | NA | TRBV19 | TGTGCCAGTAGGGGTGGGGACGTACAGAACACTGAAGCTTTCTTT | CASRGGDVQNTEAFF
TRBJ1-5 | NA | NA | TRBV5-3 | TGTGCCAGAAGCTTGGTGCAGGTAGGGAATCAGCCCCAGCATTTT | CARSLVQVGNQPQHF
TRBJ2-5 | NA | NA | TRBV7-2 | TGTGCCAGCAGCTTAAATAGGGGCCAAGAGACCCAGTACTTC | CASSLNRGQETQYF
TRBJ2-7 | NA | TRBD2 | TRBV6-6 | TGTGCCAGCAGTAGGCCCGGGACTCCGGGGGGCGAGCAGTACTTC | CASSRPGTPGGEQYF
TRBJ1-1 | NA | NA | TRBV4-3 | TGCGCCAGCAGCCAAGTTGGGCTATCGAACACTGAAGCTTTCTTT | CASSQVGLSNTEAFF
TRBJ2-7 | NA | TRBD2 | TRBV6-2/TRBV6-3 | TGTGCCAGCAGTTACTCCACACTAGCGGGAGTAGTAAACTTC | CASSYSTLAGVVNF
TRBJ1-1 | NA | NA | TRBV13 | TGTGCCAGCAGCTCGGAGGGGCTGGGGAACACTGAAGCTTTCTTT | CASSSEGLGNTEAFF
TRBJ2-1 | NA | NA | TRBV9 | TGTGCCAGCAGCGTAGGCGGGGCCCGGGATGAGCAGTTCTTC | CASSVGGARDEQFF
TRBJ2-7 | NA | TRBD2 | TRBV4-3 | TGCGCCAGCAGCCAAGATGTTCTCCGGGAGGCATACGAGCAGTACTTC | CASSQDVLREAYEQYF
TRBJ1-1 | NA | NA | TRBV5-4 | TGTGCCAGCAGGTCAGGGGCTCCGAACACTGAAGCTTTCTTT | CASRSGAPNTEAFF
TRBJ1-2 | NA | NA | TRBV5-4 | TGTGCCAGCAGCTTCGGGTTTGGGAACCCGAACTATGGCTACACCTTC | CASSFGFGNPNYGYTF
TRBJ2-2 | NA | NA | TRBV10-3 | TGTGCCATCAGTGAAATAGTAGCTAGATCCGGGGAGCTGTTTTTT | CAISEIVARSGELFF
TRBJ2-5 | NA | NA | TRBV19 | TGTGCCAGTAGCAGGGGAGGCCAAGAGACCCAGTACTTC | CASSRGGQETQYF
TRBJ2-3 | NA | TRBD2 | TRBV4-3 | TGCGCCAGCAGCCAAGGGGGACTAGCGGGGGTAAAATGGAAGGTCACAGATACGCAGTATTTT | CASSQGGLAGVKWKVTDTQYF
TRBJ2-7 | NA | NA | TRBV10-3 | TGTGCCATCAGTGCGGGATGGGGGACAGGCGGGGGTAGTTCGGCCTACGAGCAGTACTTC | CAISAGWGTGGGSSAYEQYF
TRBJ2-7 | NA | TRBD2 | TRBV7-8 | TGTGCCAGCAGCTTCAGCGGGAGTACCTACGAGCAGTACTTC | CASSFSGSTYEQYF
TRBJ2-7 | once | NA | TRBV19 | TGTGCCAGTAGTATAGCGGGGGAGAGCTCCTACGAGCAGTACTTC | CASSIAGESSYEQYF
TRBJ1-5 | NA | NA | TRBV9 | TGTGCCAGCAGCGTAGAGGCAGGGAATCAGCCCCAGCATTTT | CASSVEAGNQPQHF
TRBJ2-2 | NA | NA | TRBV27 | TGTGCCAGCAGTTTAGCTTCCGGGTCGAACACCGGGGAGCTGTTTTTT | CASSLASGSNTGELFF
TRBJ2-5 | once | TRBD2 | TRBV6-2/TRBV6-3 | TGTGCCAGCAGTTTCTATTCCGGGACTAGCGGGAGGCTCACGATCCAAGAGACCCAGTACTTC | CASSFYSGTSGRLTIQETQYF
TRBJ2-7 | NA | TRBD2 | TRBV5-1 | TGCGCCAGCAGCTTGACCCCGACTAGCGGAGTCTACGAGCAGTACTTC | CASSLTPTSGVYEQYF
TRBJ2-7 | NA | TRBD1 | TRBV2 | TGTGCCAGCAATTCTGGGACAGGCGCCTACGAGCAGTACTTC | CASNSGTGAYEQYF
TRBJ2-1 | NA | NA | TRBV12-5 | TGTGCTAGTGGTTTGGTCGTTGGACAGTCCAATGAGCAGTTCTTC | CASGLVVGQSNEQFF
TRBJ1-2 | NA | TRBD1 | TRBV3-1/TRBV3-2 | TGTGCCAGCAGCCAAGGACAGGGACCCTATGGCTACACCTTC | CASSQGQGPYGYTF
TRBJ2-2 | NA | TRBD1 | TRBV7-2 | TGTGCCAGCAACTGGGGACAGCGGCTGGGTGGGGAGCTGTTTTTT | CASNWGQRLGGELFF
TRBJ2-7 | NA | NA | TRBV27 | TGTGCCAGCAGCTACGAGCAGTACTTC | CASSYEQYF
TRBJ2-2 | NA | NA | TRBV19 | TGTGCCAGTAGTACAGAGAGAAAGCGAGAACACCTCAACACCGGGGAGCTGTTTTTT | CASSTERKREHLNTGELFF